The clone carrying this TCR beta chain was recorded once. Its antigen is currently unknown. This record belongs to a study of OX40 agonist ivuxolimab in advanced cancers. Repertoires were generated with immunoSEQ multiplex PCR, while TCRdb's copy carries only in-frame clones and drops some. In the table there are 60,000 to 70,000 clones, 80% to 90% of which are singletons. Study conclusions and caveats: No determination was made of the antigen specificity of the expanded peripheral T cells.

V lost 4 bases to trimming and J lost 6 bases; unmatched junction nucleotides: 14. The CDR3 has 17 residues. Looked up from germline, CDR1 is SGHRS and CDR2 is YFSETQ. The rearrangement links TRBV5-1 to TRBJ2-5; 11 bases line up with TRBD2. The sample was CD4+ or CD8+ T cells sorted from blood, taken in a trial of the OX40 agonist ivuxolimab. The receptor was isolated from an adult with an advanced solid tumor such as melanoma, head and neck, liver or kidney cancer. The CDR3 DNA is TGCGCCAGCAGCGAGAATCCTAGCGGGGGGAACTTGAAGACCCAGTACTTC. Translation gives CASSENPSGGNLKTQYF.